The following is a T cell receptor (beta chain) sequence with its context. Germline V gives CDR1 WSHSY, CDR2 SAAADI. The CDR3 runs 13 residues. The V end lost 5 bases, the J end lost 4 bases, and 11 bases lay between the germline ends. Positively selected for CCR7, the CD45RO-negative cells used as naive CD8 cells excluded terminally differentiated effector memory CD45RA+ cells. This specimen comes from a study of shared clonotypes between healthy human individuals. Execution of the assay was at deep level. The repertoire was sequenced with immunoSEQ multiplex PCR; TCRdb's copy has only in-frame clones and lacks some. Altogether about 2.1 million clones are present, 93% being singletons, with the ten largest covering more than 1.5%.

This receptor was obtained from a man younger than 35 in good health. Some clones in this sample may be carry-over from other donors' samples. The sequencing input was naive CD8+ T cells from PBMCs. The chain recombines TRBV10-2 with TRBJ1-1; D gene unclear. In nucleotides, the CDR3 is TGCGCCAGCAGTTCAGACGGAGGCACTGAAGCTTTCTTT. Translating gives CASSSDGGTEAFF.